The 8 T cell receptor beta chains given below trace back to one sample, sequenced in a study of CD8+ T cells in alopecia areata. Treatment reported: oral pan-JAK inhibitor, 5-10 mg twice daily. Sequencing templates came from extracted RNA that was reverse transcribed into cDNA. The repertoire was sequenced with immunoSEQ multiplex PCR; TCRdb's copy has only in-frame clones and lacks some. In the table there are approximately 210,000 clones, 50% to 60% of which are singletons. Sequencing used CD4+ T cells sorted from blood, obtained at week 4, from a patient treated with tofacitinib. The receptors were sampled from a human donor with alopecia areata.

The rearrangement links TRBV27 to TRBJ1-4, with 11 bases identical to TRBD1. The germline CDR1 and CDR2 sequences are MNHEY and SMNVEV (reference sequence). The ends lost 8 bases at V and 11 bases at J; junction bases unmatched: 7. The CDR3 consists of 13 residues. DNA of the CDR3: TGTGCCAGCCAGAGGACAGGGGGCGGGAAACTGTTTTTT. Protein: CASQRTGGGKLFF.

The V and J genes are TRBV28 and TRBJ2-3; D remains ambiguous. The V gene lost 10 bases and the J gene lost 0 bases, with 11 bases spanning the gap. This CDR3 is 13 amino acids long. Germline assignment: CDR1 MDHEN and CDR2 SYDVKM. The CDR3 nucleotides are TGTGCCACCAATCTACTAAGCACAGATACGCAGTATTTT. Protein product: CATNLLSTDTQYF.

The chain uses TRBV20-1 and TRBJ2-3, with D tentatively TRBD2 (6 bases). Germline assignment: CDR1 DFQATT and CDR2 SNEGSKA (reference sequence). The V and J ends lost 3 bases and 7 bases respectively, with 8 bases between them. The CDR3 length is 11 residues. The CDR3 protein is CSARGGYTQYF. CDR3 nucleotide sequence: TGCAGTGCTAGGGGGGGATATACGCAGTATTTT.

This clone has just a few counts. The junction does not match germline at one end; this may be a read error. This chain connects TRBV23-1 to TRBJ1-3; D is undetermined. TRBV23-1 is an open reading frame, and its role is uncertain. The CDR3 runs to 12 residues. The CDR3 region is CASSQWERSDHF. CDR3 bases: TGCGCCAGCAGTCAATGGGAGCGATCCGACCATTTT.

This rearrangement joins TRBV27 to TRBJ2-5; D remains ambiguous. CDR1 MNHEY and CDR2 SMNVEV come from the germline V gene (reference sequence). The CDR3 extends over 13 amino acids. Trimming left V 4 bases short and J 4 bases short, with 10 bases between. CDR3 sequence: CASSSSSRETQYF. The DNA for the CDR3 is TGTGCCAGCAGTTCGTCATCAAGAGAGACCCAGTACTTC.

The chain recombines TRBV4-1 with TRBJ1-5; 9 bases map to TRBD1. The CDR3 length is 14 residues. The V and J ends lost 4 bases and 5 bases, in that order; junction bases with no gene match: 3. Germline V gene data show CDR1 as MGHRA and CDR2 as YSYEKL. Here the CDR3 reads CASSRTGADQPQHF. The CDR3 nucleotides read TGCGCCAGCAGCCGGACAGGGGCCGATCAGCCCCAGCATTTT.

The chain's CDR3 is CAWSVQGSRTEAFF. In nucleotides, the CDR3 is TGTGCCTGGAGTGTACAGGGGTCGCGCACTGAAGCTTTCTTT. The gene calls are TRBV30 and TRBJ1-1; 7 positions agree with TRBD1. J lost 4 bases, V lost 0 bases, and 5 bases had no gene match. The CDR3 consists of 14 residues. Germline CDR1 reads GTSNPN; CDR2 reads SVGIG (reference sequence).

V gene TRBV15 combines with J gene TRBJ2-2, with D unclear. The V end lost 3 bases, the J end lost 7 bases, and 6 bases lay between the germline ends. CDR1 and CDR2 (germline): LNHNV, YYDKDF (reference sequence). This CDR3 contains 12 residues. The CDR3 is CATSRTNGELFF. DNA for the CDR3: TGTGCCACCAGCAGGACAAACGGGGAGCTGTTTTTT.